This is a list of T cell receptor beta chains from one sample in a study of blood T cell repertoires in COVID-19. Produced via immunoSEQ multiplex PCR; TCRdb's table is partial and in-frame only. The repertoire has about 80,000 clones, about 79% of them found once; the top ten carry about 16%. What was sequenced was peripheral blood. The receptors here all came from a human donor in a cohort sampled during active COVID-19. Each CDR3 is given with its conserved first and last residue. The D gene is left open where the match is weak. Rows may omit the clone size; those that give it use once, few, many or a size class.

j_call,clone_size,v_call,d_call,cdr3_nt,cdr3_aa
TRBJ1-1,.,TRBV11-2,.,TGTGCCAGCAGCTTAGGACAGAGAGAAGCTTTCTTT,CASSLGQREAFF
TRBJ2-3,.,TRBV19,.,TGTGCCAGTAGTCTCTCGAGGGATACGCAGTATTTT,CASSLSRDTQYF
TRBJ2-5,few,TRBV11-2,.,TGTGCCAGCAGCTTAGCACAAGAGACCCAGTACTTC,CASSLAQETQYF
TRBJ2-3,.,TRBV18,TRBD2,TGTGCCAGCTCACGGGGGACTAGCGGCACAGATACGCAGTATTTT,CASSRGTSGTDTQYF
TRBJ1-1,.,TRBV24-1,TRBD1,TGTGCCACCAGTGACCCGGACAGGGGCGACACTGAAGCTTTCTTT,CATSDPDRGDTEAFF
TRBJ1-5,.,TRBV28,.,TGTGCCAGCAGTTCCCTCAGTGAGGGCTGGGGCAATCAGCCCCAGCATTTT,CASSSLSEGWGNQPQHF
TRBJ2-2,.,TRBV28,.,TGTGCCAGCAGTTTAATGCTAGCGAACACCGGGGAGCTGTTTTTT,CASSLMLANTGELFF
TRBJ2-1,.,TRBV3-1/TRBV3-2,TRBD1,TGTGCCAGCAGCCAAGGGACCGGGACAGGGGCCTACAATGAGCAGTTCTTC,CASSQGTGTGAYNEQFF
TRBJ2-5,.,TRBV19,.,TGTGCCAGTAACCTACCGCCCGAGGAGACCCAGTACTTC,CASNLPPEETQYF
TRBJ1-2,many,TRBV7-9,TRBD1,TGTGCCAGCAGCTTTCAGGGGGCGGTTGGCTACACCTTC,CASSFQGAVGYTF
TRBJ2-2,few,TRBV6-5,.,TGTGCCAGCCCGGAGAGGAACACCGGGGAGCTGTTTTTT,CASPERNTGELFF